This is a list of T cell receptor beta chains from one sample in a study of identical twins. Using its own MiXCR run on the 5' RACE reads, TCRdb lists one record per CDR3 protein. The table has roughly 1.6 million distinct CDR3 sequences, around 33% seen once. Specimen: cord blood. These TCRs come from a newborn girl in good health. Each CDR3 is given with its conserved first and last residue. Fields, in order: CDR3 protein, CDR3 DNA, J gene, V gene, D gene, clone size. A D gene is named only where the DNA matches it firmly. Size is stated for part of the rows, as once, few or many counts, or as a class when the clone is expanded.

cdr3_aa: CASSLSGTSGLQQYF
cdr3_nt: TGCGCCAGCAGCCTTTCCGGGACTAGCGGACTTCAGCAGTACTTC
j_call: TRBJ2-7
v_call: TRBV5-1
d_call: TRBD2
clone_size: NA

cdr3_aa: CASSLVSRLAARYNEQYF
cdr3_nt: TGTGCCAGCAGCTTAGTTAGCCGACTAGCGGCCCGCTACAATGAGCAGTACTTC
j_call: TRBJ2-7
v_call: TRBV7-2
d_call: TRBD2
clone_size: few

cdr3_aa: CAISESFLVDRGWVQYF
cdr3_nt: TGTGCCATCAGTGAGTCTTTCTTAGTGGACAGGGGATGGGTTCAGTACTTC
j_call: TRBJ2-4
v_call: TRBV10-3
d_call: TRBD1
clone_size: NA

cdr3_aa: CSAQWGRTRNQPQHF
cdr3_nt: TGCAGTGCTCAGTGGGGTCGGACCCGCAATCAGCCCCAGCATTTT
j_call: TRBJ1-5
v_call: TRBV20-1
d_call: NA
clone_size: NA

cdr3_aa: CASSSPGRVNTEAFF
cdr3_nt: TGTGCCAGCAGTTCCCCAGGAAGGGTGAACACTGAAGCTTTCTTT
j_call: TRBJ1-1
v_call: TRBV27
d_call: NA
clone_size: few

cdr3_aa: CASSVGAGGPPYNEQYF
cdr3_nt: TGTGCCAGCAGCGTAGGAGCGGGGGGGCCTCCCTACAATGAGCAGTACTTC
j_call: TRBJ2-7
v_call: TRBV9
d_call: TRBD2
clone_size: NA

cdr3_aa: CASSRDYSYNEQFF
cdr3_nt: TGCGCCAGCAGTCGGGACTACTCCTACAATGAGCAGTTCTTC
j_call: TRBJ2-1
v_call: TRBV5-1
d_call: TRBD2
clone_size: many

cdr3_aa: CASSFPTDTDTQYF
cdr3_nt: TGTGCCAGCAGCTTCCCCACAGACACAGATACGCAGTATTTT
j_call: TRBJ2-3
v_call: TRBV5-5
d_call: NA
clone_size: few

cdr3_aa: CSATDPENTEAFF
cdr3_nt: TGCAGTGCCACCGACCCCGAGAACACTGAAGCTTTCTTT
j_call: TRBJ1-1
v_call: TRBV20-1
d_call: NA
clone_size: few

cdr3_aa: CASSPDRIYGYTF
cdr3_nt: TGTGCCAGCAGCCCTGACAGGATCTATGGCTACACCTTC
j_call: TRBJ1-2
v_call: TRBV14
d_call: NA
clone_size: many

cdr3_aa: CASSTTARGDGYTF
cdr3_nt: TGTGCCAGCAGTACAACCGCCAGGGGGGATGGCTACACCTTC
j_call: TRBJ1-2
v_call: TRBV27
d_call: TRBD1
clone_size: NA

cdr3_aa: CASALASPYNEQFF
cdr3_nt: TGTGCCAGCGCCCTAGCGTCCCCCTACAATGAGCAGTTCTTC
j_call: TRBJ2-1
v_call: TRBV6-5
d_call: NA
clone_size: few

cdr3_aa: CSVGVGEEKLFF
cdr3_nt: TGCAGCGTTGGAGTAGGGGAAGAAAAACTGTTTTTT
j_call: TRBJ1-4
v_call: TRBV29-1
d_call: NA
clone_size: NA

cdr3_aa: CSARGLAKDTQYF
cdr3_nt: TGCAGTGCTAGAGGACTAGCGAAGGATACGCAGTATTTT
j_call: TRBJ2-3
v_call: TRBV20-1
d_call: TRBD2
clone_size: few

cdr3_aa: CASSLNARTGDYGYTF
cdr3_nt: TGTGCCAGCAGTTTAAACGCTCGGACAGGGGACTATGGCTACACCTTC
j_call: TRBJ1-2
v_call: TRBV28
d_call: TRBD1
clone_size: few

cdr3_aa: CSASGITDTQYF
cdr3_nt: TGCAGTGCTAGCGGAATCACAGATACGCAGTATTTT
j_call: TRBJ2-3
v_call: TRBV20-1
d_call: NA
clone_size: few

cdr3_aa: CASSLIRVVYEQYF
cdr3_nt: TGTGCCAGCAGCTTAATCAGGGTGGTCTACGAGCAGTACTTC
j_call: TRBJ2-7
v_call: TRBV11-2
d_call: NA
clone_size: once

cdr3_aa: CASSSLRGGYTF
cdr3_nt: TGTGCCAGCAGCTCCCTCCGGGGTGGCTACACCTTC
j_call: TRBJ1-2
v_call: TRBV11-2
d_call: NA
clone_size: NA

cdr3_aa: CASSLWSSGGDYEQYF
cdr3_nt: TGTGCCAGCAGTTTATGGTCTAGCGGGGGGGACTACGAGCAGTACTTC
j_call: TRBJ2-7
v_call: TRBV27
d_call: TRBD2
clone_size: NA

cdr3_aa: CASRPRDGTGLLRPNYGYTF
cdr3_nt: TGTGCCAGCAGACCTCGGGACGGGACAGGTCTCCTGCGACCTAACTATGGCTACACCTTC
j_call: TRBJ1-2
v_call: TRBV5-5
d_call: TRBD1
clone_size: NA

cdr3_aa: CSARTRGTLNTEAFF
cdr3_nt: TGCAGTGCTAGAACCCGGGGGACACTGAACACTGAAGCTTTCTTT
j_call: TRBJ1-1
v_call: TRBV20-1
d_call: NA
clone_size: NA

cdr3_aa: CASRPLRTGELFF
cdr3_nt: TGTGCCAGCAGGCCACTTCGCACCGGGGAGCTGTTTTTT
j_call: TRBJ2-2
v_call: TRBV6-6
d_call: NA
clone_size: NA

cdr3_aa: CASSVRVFSGANVLTF
cdr3_nt: TGTGCCAGCAGTGTACGGGTTTTCTCTGGGGCCAACGTCCTGACTTTC
j_call: TRBJ2-6
v_call: TRBV2
d_call: NA
clone_size: NA

cdr3_aa: CASSDEREGPNTGELFF
cdr3_nt: TGTGCCAGCAGCGATGAGCGGGAGGGTCCGAACACCGGGGAGCTGTTTTTT
j_call: TRBJ2-2
v_call: TRBV9
d_call: TRBD2
clone_size: NA

cdr3_aa: CSAHRGRETQYF
cdr3_nt: TGCAGTGCCCACAGGGGCAGGGAGACCCAGTACTTC
j_call: TRBJ2-5
v_call: TRBV20-1
d_call: TRBD1
clone_size: few

cdr3_aa: CSARDRDRDLGPWGYTF
cdr3_nt: TGCAGTGCTAGAGATCGGGACAGGGATTTAGGCCCTTGGGGCTACACCTTC
j_call: TRBJ1-2
v_call: TRBV20-1
d_call: TRBD1
clone_size: NA

cdr3_aa: CSASVGTLTYEQYF
cdr3_nt: TGCAGTGCTAGCGTCGGGACACTTACCTACGAGCAGTACTTC
j_call: TRBJ2-7
v_call: TRBV20-1
d_call: NA
clone_size: few

cdr3_aa: CASSPKRLAGNEQFF
cdr3_nt: TGTGCCAGCAGCCCAAAACGACTAGCGGGCAATGAGCAGTTCTTC
j_call: TRBJ2-1
v_call: TRBV7-9
d_call: TRBD2
clone_size: few

cdr3_aa: CASSQTGKARDEQYF
cdr3_nt: TGCGCCAGCAGCCAAACGGGGAAGGCTAGGGATGAGCAGTACTTC
j_call: TRBJ2-7
v_call: TRBV4-1
d_call: NA
clone_size: NA

cdr3_aa: CASQGQVNTDTQYF
cdr3_nt: TGCGCCAGCCAGGGACAGGTTAACACAGATACGCAGTATTTT
j_call: TRBJ2-3
v_call: TRBV5-1
d_call: TRBD1
clone_size: NA

cdr3_aa: CASSQSFGGYSYNEQFF
cdr3_nt: TGTGCCAGCAGCCAATCGTTCGGGGGGTACTCCTACAATGAGCAGTTCTTC
j_call: TRBJ2-1
v_call: TRBV3-1
d_call: TRBD2
clone_size: NA

cdr3_aa: CAIRTSGSDEQFF
cdr3_nt: TGTGCCATCAGGACTAGCGGGAGCGACGAGCAGTTCTTC
j_call: TRBJ2-1
v_call: TRBV10-3
d_call: TRBD2
clone_size: NA

cdr3_aa: CSAREQGVYGYTF
cdr3_nt: TGCAGTGCTAGAGAACAGGGGGTGTATGGCTACACCTTC
j_call: TRBJ1-2
v_call: TRBV20-1
d_call: TRBD1
clone_size: NA

cdr3_aa: CSARPDRGDEKLFF
cdr3_nt: TGCAGTGCCAGACCGGACAGGGGAGATGAAAAACTGTTTTTT
j_call: TRBJ1-4
v_call: TRBV20-1
d_call: TRBD1
clone_size: NA

cdr3_aa: CASKPAGGIEQFF
cdr3_nt: TGTGCCAGCAAGCCAGCGGGAGGTATTGAGCAGTTCTTC
j_call: TRBJ2-1
v_call: TRBV3-1
d_call: TRBD2
clone_size: few

cdr3_aa: CASSLGRGRTEAFF
cdr3_nt: TGTGCCAGCAGTTTAGGCAGGGGGCGAACTGAAGCTTTCTTT
j_call: TRBJ1-1
v_call: TRBV27
d_call: TRBD1
clone_size: many

cdr3_aa: CASSSSAHGLAGVGETQYF
cdr3_nt: TGTGCCAGCAGTTCAAGCGCCCACGGACTAGCGGGAGTTGGGGAGACCCAGTACTTC
j_call: TRBJ2-5
v_call: TRBV12-3/TRBV12-4
d_call: TRBD2
clone_size: NA

cdr3_aa: CATRSTSNYGYTF
cdr3_nt: TGTGCCACCAGATCGACATCCAACTATGGCTACACCTTC
j_call: TRBJ1-2
v_call: TRBV24-1
d_call: NA
clone_size: few

cdr3_aa: CASSQIPSEQYF
cdr3_nt: TGTGCCAGCAGCCAAATCCCTTCCGAGCAGTACTTC
j_call: TRBJ2-7
v_call: TRBV14
d_call: NA
clone_size: NA

cdr3_aa: CSASGTDGYTF
cdr3_nt: TGCAGTGCTTCCGGGACAGATGGCTACACCTTC
j_call: TRBJ1-2
v_call: TRBV20-1
d_call: TRBD1
clone_size: few